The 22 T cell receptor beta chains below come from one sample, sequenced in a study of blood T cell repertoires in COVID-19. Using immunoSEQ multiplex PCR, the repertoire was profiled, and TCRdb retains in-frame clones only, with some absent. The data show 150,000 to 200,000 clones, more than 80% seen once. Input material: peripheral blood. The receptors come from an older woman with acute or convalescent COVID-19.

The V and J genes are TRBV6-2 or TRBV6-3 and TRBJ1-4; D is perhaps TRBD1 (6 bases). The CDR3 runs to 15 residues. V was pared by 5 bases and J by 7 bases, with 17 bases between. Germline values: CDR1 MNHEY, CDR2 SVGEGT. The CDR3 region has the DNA TGTGCCAGCAGTCGAGACACAGGGAGGGGTGAAAAACTGTTTTTT. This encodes CASSRDTGRGEKLFF.

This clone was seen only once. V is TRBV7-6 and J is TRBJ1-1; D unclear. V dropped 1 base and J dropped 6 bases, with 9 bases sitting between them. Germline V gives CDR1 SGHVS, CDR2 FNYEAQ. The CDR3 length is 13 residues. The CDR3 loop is CASSLEVRAEAFF. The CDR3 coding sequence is TGTGCCAGCAGCTTAGAAGTGAGGGCTGAAGCTTTCTTT.

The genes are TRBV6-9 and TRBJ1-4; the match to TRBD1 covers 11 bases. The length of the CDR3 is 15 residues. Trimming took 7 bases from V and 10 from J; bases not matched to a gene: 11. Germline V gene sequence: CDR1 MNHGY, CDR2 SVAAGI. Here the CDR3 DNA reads TGTGCCAGCATGGGACAGGGGGTCGTTAAAGGAAAACTGTTTTTT. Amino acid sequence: CASMGQGVVKGKLFF.

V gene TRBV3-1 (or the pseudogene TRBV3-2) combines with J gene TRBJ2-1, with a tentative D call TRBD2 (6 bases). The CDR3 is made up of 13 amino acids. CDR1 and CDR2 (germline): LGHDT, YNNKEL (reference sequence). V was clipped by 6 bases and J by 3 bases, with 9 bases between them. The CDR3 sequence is CASRHGSYNEQFF. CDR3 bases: TGTGCCAGCAGGCACGGGAGCTACAATGAGCAGTTCTTC.

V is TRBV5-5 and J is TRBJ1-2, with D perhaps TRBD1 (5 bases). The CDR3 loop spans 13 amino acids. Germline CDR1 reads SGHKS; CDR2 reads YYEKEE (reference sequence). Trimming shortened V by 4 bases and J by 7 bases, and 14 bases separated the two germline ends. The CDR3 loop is CASSQGSSPGYTF. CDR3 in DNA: TGTGCCAGCAGCCAGGGATCGTCTCCTGGCTACACCTTC.

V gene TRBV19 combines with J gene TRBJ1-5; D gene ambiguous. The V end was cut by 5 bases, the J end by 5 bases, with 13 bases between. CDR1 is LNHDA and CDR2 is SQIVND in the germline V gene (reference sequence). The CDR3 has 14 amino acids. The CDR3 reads CASSAPGVYQPQHF. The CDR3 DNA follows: TGTGCCAGTAGTGCCCCGGGAGTGTATCAGCCCCAGCATTTT.

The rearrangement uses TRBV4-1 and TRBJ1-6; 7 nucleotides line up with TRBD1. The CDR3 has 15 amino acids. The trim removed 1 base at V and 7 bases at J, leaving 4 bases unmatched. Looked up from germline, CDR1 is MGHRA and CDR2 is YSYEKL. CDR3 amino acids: CASSQGQGNNSPLHF. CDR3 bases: TGCGCCAGCAGCCAAGGACAGGGAAACAATTCACCCCTCCACTTT.

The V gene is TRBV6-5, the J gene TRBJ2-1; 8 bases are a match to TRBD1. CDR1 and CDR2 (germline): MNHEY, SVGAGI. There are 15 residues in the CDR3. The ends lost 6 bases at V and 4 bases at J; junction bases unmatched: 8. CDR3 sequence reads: CASRGNRGKYNEQFF. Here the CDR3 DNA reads TGTGCCAGCAGGGGGAACAGGGGGAAGTACAATGAGCAGTTCTTC.

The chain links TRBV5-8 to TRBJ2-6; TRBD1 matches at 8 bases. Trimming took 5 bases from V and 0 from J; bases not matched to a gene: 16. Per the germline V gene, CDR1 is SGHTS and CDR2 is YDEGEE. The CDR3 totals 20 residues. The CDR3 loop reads CASRGWTGMTIPSGANVLTF. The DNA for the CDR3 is TGTGCCAGCAGAGGTTGGACAGGGATGACCATCCCCTCTGGGGCCAACGTCCTGACTTTC.

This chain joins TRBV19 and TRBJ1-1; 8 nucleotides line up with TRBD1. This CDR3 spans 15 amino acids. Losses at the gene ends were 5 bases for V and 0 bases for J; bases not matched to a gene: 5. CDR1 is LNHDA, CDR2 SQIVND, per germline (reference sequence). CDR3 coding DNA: TGTGCCAGTAGTGACCCGGGACAGGTGAACACTGAAGCTTTCTTT. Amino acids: CASSDPGQVNTEAFF.

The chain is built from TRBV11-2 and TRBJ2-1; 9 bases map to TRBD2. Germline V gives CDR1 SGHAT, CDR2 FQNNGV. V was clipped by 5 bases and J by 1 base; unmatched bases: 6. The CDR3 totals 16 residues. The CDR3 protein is CASSITTSGSYNEQFF. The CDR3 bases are TGTGCCAGCAGCATTACGACTAGCGGATCCTACAATGAGCAGTTCTTC.

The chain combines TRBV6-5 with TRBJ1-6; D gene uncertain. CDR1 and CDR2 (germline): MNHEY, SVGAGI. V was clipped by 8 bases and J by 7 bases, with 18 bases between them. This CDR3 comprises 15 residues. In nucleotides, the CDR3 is TGTGCCAGCTTTGGCAGGATTAACGGCAATTCACCCCTCCACTTT. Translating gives CASFGRINGNSPLHF.

DNA of the CDR3: TGCGCCAGCAGCCTGGACAGGACTAACTATGGCTACACCTTC. Its protein is CASSLDRTNYGYTF. The chain joins TRBV5-1 to TRBJ1-2; TRBD1 aligns across 7 bases. The germline gives CDR1 SGHRS, CDR2 YFSETQ. This CDR3 is 14 amino acids long. The J segment lost 0 bases and the V segment lost 4 bases, leaving 3 bases of the junction unmatched.

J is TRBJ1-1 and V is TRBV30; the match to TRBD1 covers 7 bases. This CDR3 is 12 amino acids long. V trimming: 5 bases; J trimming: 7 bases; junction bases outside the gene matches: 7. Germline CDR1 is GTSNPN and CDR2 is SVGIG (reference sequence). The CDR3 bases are TGTGCCTGGGACAGGGTCCCAAATGAAGCTTTCTTT. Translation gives CAWDRVPNEAFF.

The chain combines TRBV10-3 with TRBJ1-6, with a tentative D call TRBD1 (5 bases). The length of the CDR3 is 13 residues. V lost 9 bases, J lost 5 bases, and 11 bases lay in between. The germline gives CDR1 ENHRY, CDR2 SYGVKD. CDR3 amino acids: CAIKDSNNSPLHF. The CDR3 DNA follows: TGTGCCATTAAAGACAGTAATAATTCACCCCTCCACTTT.

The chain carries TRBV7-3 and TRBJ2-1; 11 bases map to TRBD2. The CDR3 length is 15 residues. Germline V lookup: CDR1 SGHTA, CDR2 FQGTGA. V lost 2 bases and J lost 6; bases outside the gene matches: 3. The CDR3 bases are TGTGCCAGCAGCTTAGGTCTAGCGGGAGGCAATGAGCAGTTCTTC. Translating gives CASSLGLAGGNEQFF.

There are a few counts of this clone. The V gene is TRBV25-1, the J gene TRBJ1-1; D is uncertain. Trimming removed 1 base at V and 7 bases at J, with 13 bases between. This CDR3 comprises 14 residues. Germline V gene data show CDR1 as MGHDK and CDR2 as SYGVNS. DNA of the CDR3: TGTGCCAGCAGTGAATCCCCCGGGAGTAGTGAAGCTTTCTTT. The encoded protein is CASSESPGSSEAFF.

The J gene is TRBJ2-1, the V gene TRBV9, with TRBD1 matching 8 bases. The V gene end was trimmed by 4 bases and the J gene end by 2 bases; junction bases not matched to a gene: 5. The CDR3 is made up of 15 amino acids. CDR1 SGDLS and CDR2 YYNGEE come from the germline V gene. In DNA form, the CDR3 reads TGTGCCAGCAGCTCCCAGGGACAGGCCTACAATGAGCAGTTCTTC. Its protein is CASSSQGQAYNEQFF. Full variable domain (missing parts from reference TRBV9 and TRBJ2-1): DSGVTQTPKHLITATGQRVTLRCSPRSGDLSVYWYQQSLDQGLQFLIQYYNGEERAKGNILERFSAQQFPDLHSELNLSSLELGDSALYFCASSSQGQAYNEQFFGPGTRLTVL.

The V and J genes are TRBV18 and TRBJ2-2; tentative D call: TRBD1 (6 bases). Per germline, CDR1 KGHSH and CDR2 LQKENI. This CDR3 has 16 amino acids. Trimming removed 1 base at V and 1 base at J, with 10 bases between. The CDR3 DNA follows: TGTGCCAGCTCACCACAATGGGGGCGGAACACCGGGGAGCTGTTTTTT. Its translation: CASSPQWGRNTGELFF.

Here the CDR3 DNA reads TGCGCCAGCAGCTTGGTGGACAGGGGAAACTATGGCTACACCTTC. Its translation: CASSLVDRGNYGYTF. The V and J genes are TRBV5-1 and TRBJ1-2, with 9 bases matching TRBD1. After removal of 0 bases from V and 2 bases from J, the junction contained 2 bases not matched to a gene. The CDR3 covers 15 residues. The germline CDR1 and CDR2 sequences are SGHRS and YFSETQ.

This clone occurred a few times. Written as DNA, the CDR3 is TGCGCCAGCAGTGTCCCCGGCAGCGGGGGTGAAAAACTGTTTTTT. This gives the protein CASSVPGSGGEKLFF. The chain is built from TRBV10-2 and TRBJ1-4, with TRBD1 as a possible D gene (5 bases). Per germline, CDR1 WSHSY and CDR2 SAAADI. This CDR3 is 15 amino acids long. V was trimmed by 4 bases and J by 7 bases, leaving 16 bases between them.

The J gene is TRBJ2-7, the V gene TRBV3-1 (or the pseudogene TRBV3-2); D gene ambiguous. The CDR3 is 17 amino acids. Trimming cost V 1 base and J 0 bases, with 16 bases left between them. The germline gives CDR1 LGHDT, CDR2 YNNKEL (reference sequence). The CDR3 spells CASSQGFARGSSYEQYF. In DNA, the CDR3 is TGTGCCAGCAGCCAAGGGTTCGCACGAGGAAGCTCCTACGAGCAGTACTTC.